Each of the 22 T cell receptor beta chains below was sequenced from the same sample in a study of blood T cell repertoires in COVID-19 (dated by TCRdb to 2019 to 2021). Library method: the immunoSEQ multiplex PCR assay. TCRdb re-hosts the immuneACCESS table, in-frame sequences only. Its copies lack some clones; in the studies checked, an unresolved V gene accounts for under half of them, and the cause for the rest is not known. The table for this sample lists about 120,000 clones; 80% to 90% of them were counted only once. 15% to 20% of the sample goes to the ten largest clones. The sequencing sample was made of peripheral blood. Receptors were obtained from a human donor with acute or convalescent COVID-19. The donor label of this sample is uncertain.

Concerning this clone: The same CDR3 arises from other DNA sequences in this sample as well. The rearrangement joins TRBV27 to TRBJ2-2; tentative D call: TRBD2 (6 bases). The germline CDR1 and CDR2 sequences are MNHEY and SMNVEV (reference sequence). V was shortened by 5 bases and J by 1 base, with 14 bases between the two germline ends. The CDR3 runs to 16 residues. As DNA, the CDR3 is TGTGCCAGCAGTCCCATCGGGACTTTGAACACCGGGGAGCTGTTTTTT. Protein product: CASSPIGTLNTGELFF.

The chain couples TRBV18 to TRBJ2-5, with 14 positions matching TRBD2. This CDR3 comprises 18 residues. Germline V gives CDR1 KGHSH, CDR2 LQKENI. V gave up 5 bases and J gave up 3 bases; unmatched junction bases: 11. The CDR3 reads CASSSYLGLAGGKETQYF. The CDR3 DNA sequence: TGTGCCAGCTCATCCTACTTAGGACTAGCGGGAGGAAAAGAGACCCAGTACTTC.

V and J are TRBV28 and TRBJ1-1, with D hard to call. Trimming took off 4 bases at V and 4 bases at J, with 13 bases between the two ends. This CDR3 has 14 residues. The germline V gene encodes CDR1 MDHEN and CDR2 SYDVKM. The CDR3: CASSYVIMSTEAFF. The DNA for the CDR3 is TGTGCCAGCAGTTACGTCATAATGAGCACTGAAGCTTTCTTT.

The J gene is TRBJ2-3, the V gene TRBV5-4; unclear D gene. The CDR3 is 14 residues long. Germline V gene sequence: CDR1 SGHNT, CDR2 YYREEE (reference sequence). V was shortened by 0 bases and J by 3 bases, with 8 bases between the two germline ends. The CDR3, as DNA: TGTGCCAGCAGCTTGGCACTGAGAACAGATACGCAGTATTTT. This translates into CASSLALRTDTQYF.

The chain combines TRBV7-3 with TRBJ1-1, with D tentatively TRBD1 (6 bases). Germline CDR1 and CDR2: SGHTA and FQGTGA. V was clipped by 8 bases and J by 5 bases, with 18 bases between them. The CDR3 is made up of 14 amino acids. CDR3 in amino acids: CASRGGGPETEAFF. The CDR3 nucleotides are TGTGCCAGCCGGGGAGGGGGGCCGGAGACTGAAGCTTTCTTT.

J is TRBJ2-5 and V is TRBV7-8, with a tentative D call TRBD2 (6 bases). CDR1 SGHVS and CDR2 FQNEAQ come from the germline V gene. The CDR3 totals 15 residues. Trimming shortened V by 0 bases and J by 1 base, and 9 bases separated the two germline ends. The CDR3 nucleotides read TGTGCCAGCAGCTTAGCTTTAGCGGTCCAAGAGACCCAGTACTTC. This gives the protein CASSLALAVQETQYF.

This chain uses TRBV28 with TRBJ1-2, with no clear D. CDR1 and CDR2 (germline): MDHEN, SYDVKM. The CDR3 totals 13 residues. The ends were cut back, 3 bases at V and 2 bases at J, with 7 bases in the middle. In DNA form, the CDR3 reads TGTGCCAGCAGTTTGGCACAGAACTATGGCTACACCTTC. It codes for CASSLAQNYGYTF.

Here the CDR3 DNA reads TGTGCCAGCAGTGAGGCAAAACGGGATGGCTACACCTTC. Translation: CASSEAKRDGYTF. The chain couples TRBV2 to TRBJ1-2, with D uncertain. The V gene's germline CDR1 is SNHLY and CDR2 FYNNEI. This CDR3 contains 13 residues. Trimming cost V 3 bases and J 6 bases, with 11 bases left between them.

The chain has TRBV19 and TRBJ2-2, with 7 bases aligning to TRBD1. Germline-derived CDR1 and CDR2 are LNHDA and SQIVND (reference sequence). V dropped 7 bases and J dropped 3; count of bases not matched to a gene: 11. The CDR3 is 16 residues long. Written as DNA, the CDR3 is TGTGCCAGTAAAGGACTGACAGGGCTCGACACCGGGGAGCTGTTTTTT. It specifies CASKGLTGLDTGELFF.

The V call is TRBV5-5, the J call TRBJ2-7; D gene unclear. CDR3 length: 14 residues. The germline V and J ends were trimmed by 0 bases and 2 bases, with 9 bases remaining between them. The germline V gene encodes CDR1 SGHKS and CDR2 YYEKEE (reference sequence). The DNA of the CDR3 is TGTGCCAGCAGCTTGGTACCCGGAGCCTACGAGCAGTACTTC. Translation: CASSLVPGAYEQYF.

This chain links TRBV19 with TRBJ2-1, with D maybe TRBD1 (6 bases). Germline assignment: CDR1 LNHDA and CDR2 SQIVND (reference sequence). There are 16 residues in the CDR3. Trimming removed 5 bases from V and 4 bases from J, with 18 bases in between. CDR3 residues: CASSYRDLHTYNEQFF. Written as DNA, the CDR3 is TGTGCCAGTAGTTACAGGGACCTACACACGTACAATGAGCAGTTCTTC. Using reference TRBV19 and TRBJ2-1 for the parts outside the CDR3, the full variable domain is DGGITQSPKYLFRKEGQNVTLSCEQNLNHDAMYWYRQDPGQGLRLIYYSQIVNDFQKGDIAEGYSVSREKKESFPLTVTSAQKNPTAFYLCASSYRDLHTYNEQFFGPGTRLTVL.

The V and J genes are TRBV7-9 and TRBJ1-6, with 10 positions matching TRBD1. Trimming at V came to 6 bases and at J to 7 bases, leaving 15 bases not matched to a gene. The CDR3 has 18 residues. The V gene's germline CDR1 is SEHNR and CDR2 FQNEAQ (reference sequence). Written as DNA, the CDR3 is TGTGCCAGCAGTCCTTTCGGCCATCCGGACAGGGGGAATTCACCCCTCCACTTT. Residues: CASSPFGHPDRGNSPLHF.

The CDR3: CASSPDRGPSTGYTF. For the CDR3, the DNA is TGTGCCAGCAGCCCTGACAGGGGCCCTTCTACTGGCTACACCTTC. The chain has TRBV7-2 and TRBJ1-2; 8 nucleotides align to TRBD1. CDR1 is SGHTA, CDR2 FQGNSA, per germline. With V trimmed by 5 bases and J by 7 bases, 12 bases remained unmatched. This CDR3 is built from 15 residues. Combining the CDR3 with reference TRBV7-2 and TRBJ1-2 gives the whole variable domain GAGVSQSPSNKVTEKGKDVELRCDPISGHTALYWYRQSLGQGLEFLIYFQGNSAPDKSGLPSDRFSAERTGGSVSTLTIQRTQQEDSAVYLCASSPDRGPSTGYTFGSGTRLTVV.

The V call is TRBV12-5, the J call TRBJ1-5, with D possibly matching TRBD1 (6 bases). The V end was cut by 5 bases, the J end by 5 bases, with 13 bases between. From germline, CDR1 is LGHNT and CDR2 FRNRAP. This CDR3 comprises 14 residues. The CDR3 region is CASGATGFYQPQHF. CDR3 nucleotides: TGTGCTAGTGGTGCGACAGGATTTTATCAGCCCCAGCATTTT.

This chain joins TRBV5-1 and TRBJ2-7; 9 positions agree with TRBD1. The V gene end was trimmed by 2 bases and the J gene end by 2 bases; junction bases not matched to a gene: 5. In germline, CDR1 is SGHRS, CDR2 YFSETQ. The CDR3 contains 15 residues. Here the CDR3 DNA reads TGCGCCAGCAGCTTAGGACAGGGGAGGACCTACGAGCAGTACTTC. Amino acids: CASSLGQGRTYEQYF.

CDR3 sequence: CASSLGALAGFTDTQYF. The CDR3 nucleotides are TGTGCCAGCAGCTTAGGCGCACTAGCGGGGTTCACAGATACGCAGTATTTT. V gene TRBV7-6 combines with J gene TRBJ2-3, with 10 bases fitting TRBD2. The CDR3 runs 17 residues. With 1 base clipped from V and 2 bases from J, the junction kept 6 bases outside the gene matches. CDR1 and CDR2 (germline): SGHVS, FNYEAQ.

V is TRBV12-5 and J is TRBJ1-1; 7 bases match TRBD1. Germline V lookup: CDR1 LGHNT, CDR2 FRNRAP. After removal of 7 bases from V and 6 bases from J, the junction contained 14 bases not matched to a gene. The CDR3 contains 15 residues. CDR3 sequence (DNA): TGTGCTAGTGCCCAAGGAGGGACAGTGGCGGCTGAAGCTTTCTTT. Its translation is CASAQGGTVAAEAFF. Full variable domain (outside the CDR3, taken from reference TRBV12-5 and TRBJ1-1): DARVTQTPRHKVTEMGQEVTMRCQPILGHNTVFWYRQTMMQGLELLAYFRNRAPLDDSGMPKDRFSAEMPDATLATLKIQPSEPRDSAVYFCASAQGGTVAAEAFFGQGTRLTVV.

The chain has TRBV5-8 and TRBJ1-2; D not resolved. Germline loops: CDR1 SGHTS, CDR2 YDEGEE. The V end was cut by 0 bases, the J end by 2 bases, with 5 bases between. The CDR3 sequence is 13 residues long. The CDR3 is CASSLGENYGYTF. CDR3 DNA: TGTGCCAGCAGCTTGGGGGAGAACTATGGCTACACCTTC.

The chain employs TRBV9 and TRBJ1-5; D is possibly TRBD1 (5 bases). Germline assignment: CDR1 SGDLS and CDR2 YYNGEE. Deletions cut 0 bases from V and 7 bases from J, with 11 bases between. CDR3 length equals 14 residues. Here the CDR3 DNA reads TGTGCCAGCAGCGTAGGCTCTGGGGCCCAGCCCCAGCATTTT. It translates to CASSVGSGAQPQHF. The variable domain in full, completed from reference TRBV9 and TRBJ1-5, reads DSGVTQTPKHLITATGQRVTLRCSPRSGDLSVYWYQQSLDQGLQFLIQYYNGEERAKGNILERFSAQQFPDLHSELNLSSLELGDSALYFCASSVGSGAQPQHFGDGTRLSIL.

In nucleotides, the CDR3 is TGTGCCAGCAGCCTAAAACCTTGGGCCTCCTACAATGAGCAGTTCTTC. Its translation: CASSLKPWASYNEQFF. The chain has TRBV4-2 and TRBJ2-1; D is ambiguous. V lost 4 bases to trimming and J lost 0 bases, with 13 bases between them. Germline assignment: CDR1 LGHNA and CDR2 YNFKEQ. The CDR3 is 16 residues long.

The chain combines TRBV27 with TRBJ2-6; TRBD1 aligns across 8 bases. V shed 2 bases, J shed 5 bases, and the junction held 5 bases outside the gene matches. Looked up from germline, CDR1 is MNHEY and CDR2 is SMNVEV (reference sequence). The CDR3 sequence is 16 residues long. CDR3 DNA sequence: TGTGCCAGCAGTTTACTCGGACAGGGTCGGGCCAACGTCCTGACTTTC. Translation gives CASSLLGQGRANVLTF.

The chain is built from TRBV28 and TRBJ2-1; possibly TRBD2 for D (5 bases). Trimming shortened V by 3 bases and J by 4 bases, and 10 bases separated the two germline ends. The CDR3 is 14 amino acids. Germline CDR1 reads MDHEN; CDR2 reads SYDVKM. For the CDR3, the DNA is TGTGCCAGCAGTTTTGGGCGGACTTACAATGAGCAGTTCTTC. This codes for CASSFGRTYNEQFF. Combining the CDR3 with reference TRBV28 and TRBJ2-1 gives the whole variable domain DVKVTQSSRYLVKRTGEKVFLECVQDMDHENMFWYRQDPGLGLRLIYFSYDVKMKEKGDIPEGYSVSREKKERFSLILESASTNQTSMYLCASSFGRTYNEQFFGPGTRLTVL.